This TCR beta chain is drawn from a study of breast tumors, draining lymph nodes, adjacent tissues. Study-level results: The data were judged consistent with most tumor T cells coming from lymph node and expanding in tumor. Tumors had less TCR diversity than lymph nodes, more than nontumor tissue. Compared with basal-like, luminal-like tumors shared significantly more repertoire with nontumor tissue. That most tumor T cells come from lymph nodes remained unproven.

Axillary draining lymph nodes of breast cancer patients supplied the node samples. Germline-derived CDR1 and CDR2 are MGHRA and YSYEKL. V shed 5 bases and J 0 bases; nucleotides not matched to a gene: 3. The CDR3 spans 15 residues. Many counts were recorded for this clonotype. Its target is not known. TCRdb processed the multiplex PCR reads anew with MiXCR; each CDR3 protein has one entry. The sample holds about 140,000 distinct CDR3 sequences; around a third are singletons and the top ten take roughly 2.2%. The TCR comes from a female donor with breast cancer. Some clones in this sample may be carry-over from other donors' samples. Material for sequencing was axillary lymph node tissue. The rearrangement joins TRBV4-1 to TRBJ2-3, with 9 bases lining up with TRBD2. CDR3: CASSETSGSTDTQYF. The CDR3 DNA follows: TGCGCCAGCAGCGAGACTAGCGGTAGCACAGATACGCAGTATTTT.